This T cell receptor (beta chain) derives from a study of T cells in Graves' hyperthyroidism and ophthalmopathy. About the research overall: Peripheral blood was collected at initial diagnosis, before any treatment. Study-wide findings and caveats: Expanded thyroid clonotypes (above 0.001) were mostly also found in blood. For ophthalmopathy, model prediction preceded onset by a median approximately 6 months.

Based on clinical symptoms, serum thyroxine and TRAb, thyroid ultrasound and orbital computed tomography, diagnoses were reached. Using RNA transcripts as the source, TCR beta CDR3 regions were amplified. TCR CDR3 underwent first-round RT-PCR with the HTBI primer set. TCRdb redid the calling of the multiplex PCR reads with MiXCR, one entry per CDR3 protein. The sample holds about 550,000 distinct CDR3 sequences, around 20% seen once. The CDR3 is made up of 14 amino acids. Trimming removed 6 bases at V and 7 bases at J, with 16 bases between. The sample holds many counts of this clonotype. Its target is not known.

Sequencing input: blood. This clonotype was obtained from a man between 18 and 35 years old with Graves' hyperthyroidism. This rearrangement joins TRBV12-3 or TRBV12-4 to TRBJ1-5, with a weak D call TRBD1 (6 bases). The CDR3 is CASSLGGEGQPQHF. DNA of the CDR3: TGTGCCAGCAGCCTAGGGGGTGAGGGACAGCCCCAGCATTTT.